This TCR beta chain was documented in a study of beta chain features in type 1 diabetes. The investigators reverse transcribed all of the isolated RNA, so they sequenced expressed TCRB transcripts. The data were produced by immunoSEQ multiplex PCR, yet TCRdb's version contains in-frame clones alone and is incomplete. The table has about 160,000 clones, around 8.3% seen once. Whole-study findings and limits: More deletions and fewer insertions at VDJ junctions were found in patients with type 1 diabetes. Short templates might get an advantage during PCR, and this would be equal in patients and controls. TCRB CDR3 length was moderately but significantly reduced in all four CD4+ subsets of Type 1 diabetes patients.

Only one heparinised blood draw was taken per donor, and its volume averaged about 116 mL. CD4+ naive, central memory, regulatory and stem cell-like memory subsets were isolated by sorting on CD45RO/CCR7/CD25/CD127/CD95/CD27. The germline V gene has CDR1 KGHSH and CDR2 LQKENI. With V trimmed by 8 bases and J by 2 bases, 6 bases remained unmatched. CDR3 length equals 15 residues. To note about this clone: The antigen remains unidentified.

This receptor was identified in a woman between 18 and 29 years old with type 1 diabetes. The chain recombines TRBV18 with TRBJ1-3; TRBD1 aligns across 10 bases. Sequenced material: central memory CD4+ T cells from blood. In DNA, the CDR3 is TGTGCCAGCCTAACGGGACAGGGGACTGGAAACACCATATATTTT. Translation: CASLTGQGTGNTIYF.